A single TCR beta chain is shown here with its context. The data were obtained in a study of technical replicates of blood from a handful of donors. This CDR3 spans 14 amino acids. In germline, CDR1 is SSHAT, CDR2 FNYEAQ (reference sequence). The V gene end was trimmed by 1 base and the J gene end by 6 bases; junction bases not matched to a gene: 3. Here immunoSEQ multiplex PCR was the method, and the copy in TCRdb shows in-frame clones only, minus some. This sample has about 66,000 clones, with 95% to 97% found just once. The gene calls are TRBV7-7 and TRBJ2-1, with TRBD2 matching 7 bases. The sequenced material came from T cells isolated from PBMCs. The clonotype originates from a human donor in good health. The CDR3 protein is CASSLDGLGNEQFF. Written as DNA, the CDR3 is TGTGCCAGCAGCTTAGACGGACTAGGCAATGAGCAGTTCTTC. The full variable domain, completed using reference TRBV7-7 and TRBJ2-1, is GAGVSQSPRYKVTKRGQDVTLRCDPISSHATLYWYQQALGQGPEFLTYFNYEAQPDKSGLPSDRFSAERPEGSISTLTIQRTEQRDSAMYRCASSLDGLGNEQFFGPGTRLTVL.